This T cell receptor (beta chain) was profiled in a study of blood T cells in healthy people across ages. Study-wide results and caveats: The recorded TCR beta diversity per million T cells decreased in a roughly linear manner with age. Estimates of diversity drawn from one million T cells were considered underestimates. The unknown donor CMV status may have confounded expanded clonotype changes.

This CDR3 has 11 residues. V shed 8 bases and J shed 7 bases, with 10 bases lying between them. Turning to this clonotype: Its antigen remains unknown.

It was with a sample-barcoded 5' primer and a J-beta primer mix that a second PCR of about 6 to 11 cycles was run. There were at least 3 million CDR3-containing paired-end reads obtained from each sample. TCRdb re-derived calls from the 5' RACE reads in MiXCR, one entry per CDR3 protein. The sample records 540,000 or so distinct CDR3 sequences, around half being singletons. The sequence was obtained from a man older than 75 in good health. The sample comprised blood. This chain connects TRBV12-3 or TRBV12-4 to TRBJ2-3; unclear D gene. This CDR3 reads CASAEVNTQYF. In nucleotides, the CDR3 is TGTGCCAGCGCCGAGGTCAATACGCAGTATTTT.